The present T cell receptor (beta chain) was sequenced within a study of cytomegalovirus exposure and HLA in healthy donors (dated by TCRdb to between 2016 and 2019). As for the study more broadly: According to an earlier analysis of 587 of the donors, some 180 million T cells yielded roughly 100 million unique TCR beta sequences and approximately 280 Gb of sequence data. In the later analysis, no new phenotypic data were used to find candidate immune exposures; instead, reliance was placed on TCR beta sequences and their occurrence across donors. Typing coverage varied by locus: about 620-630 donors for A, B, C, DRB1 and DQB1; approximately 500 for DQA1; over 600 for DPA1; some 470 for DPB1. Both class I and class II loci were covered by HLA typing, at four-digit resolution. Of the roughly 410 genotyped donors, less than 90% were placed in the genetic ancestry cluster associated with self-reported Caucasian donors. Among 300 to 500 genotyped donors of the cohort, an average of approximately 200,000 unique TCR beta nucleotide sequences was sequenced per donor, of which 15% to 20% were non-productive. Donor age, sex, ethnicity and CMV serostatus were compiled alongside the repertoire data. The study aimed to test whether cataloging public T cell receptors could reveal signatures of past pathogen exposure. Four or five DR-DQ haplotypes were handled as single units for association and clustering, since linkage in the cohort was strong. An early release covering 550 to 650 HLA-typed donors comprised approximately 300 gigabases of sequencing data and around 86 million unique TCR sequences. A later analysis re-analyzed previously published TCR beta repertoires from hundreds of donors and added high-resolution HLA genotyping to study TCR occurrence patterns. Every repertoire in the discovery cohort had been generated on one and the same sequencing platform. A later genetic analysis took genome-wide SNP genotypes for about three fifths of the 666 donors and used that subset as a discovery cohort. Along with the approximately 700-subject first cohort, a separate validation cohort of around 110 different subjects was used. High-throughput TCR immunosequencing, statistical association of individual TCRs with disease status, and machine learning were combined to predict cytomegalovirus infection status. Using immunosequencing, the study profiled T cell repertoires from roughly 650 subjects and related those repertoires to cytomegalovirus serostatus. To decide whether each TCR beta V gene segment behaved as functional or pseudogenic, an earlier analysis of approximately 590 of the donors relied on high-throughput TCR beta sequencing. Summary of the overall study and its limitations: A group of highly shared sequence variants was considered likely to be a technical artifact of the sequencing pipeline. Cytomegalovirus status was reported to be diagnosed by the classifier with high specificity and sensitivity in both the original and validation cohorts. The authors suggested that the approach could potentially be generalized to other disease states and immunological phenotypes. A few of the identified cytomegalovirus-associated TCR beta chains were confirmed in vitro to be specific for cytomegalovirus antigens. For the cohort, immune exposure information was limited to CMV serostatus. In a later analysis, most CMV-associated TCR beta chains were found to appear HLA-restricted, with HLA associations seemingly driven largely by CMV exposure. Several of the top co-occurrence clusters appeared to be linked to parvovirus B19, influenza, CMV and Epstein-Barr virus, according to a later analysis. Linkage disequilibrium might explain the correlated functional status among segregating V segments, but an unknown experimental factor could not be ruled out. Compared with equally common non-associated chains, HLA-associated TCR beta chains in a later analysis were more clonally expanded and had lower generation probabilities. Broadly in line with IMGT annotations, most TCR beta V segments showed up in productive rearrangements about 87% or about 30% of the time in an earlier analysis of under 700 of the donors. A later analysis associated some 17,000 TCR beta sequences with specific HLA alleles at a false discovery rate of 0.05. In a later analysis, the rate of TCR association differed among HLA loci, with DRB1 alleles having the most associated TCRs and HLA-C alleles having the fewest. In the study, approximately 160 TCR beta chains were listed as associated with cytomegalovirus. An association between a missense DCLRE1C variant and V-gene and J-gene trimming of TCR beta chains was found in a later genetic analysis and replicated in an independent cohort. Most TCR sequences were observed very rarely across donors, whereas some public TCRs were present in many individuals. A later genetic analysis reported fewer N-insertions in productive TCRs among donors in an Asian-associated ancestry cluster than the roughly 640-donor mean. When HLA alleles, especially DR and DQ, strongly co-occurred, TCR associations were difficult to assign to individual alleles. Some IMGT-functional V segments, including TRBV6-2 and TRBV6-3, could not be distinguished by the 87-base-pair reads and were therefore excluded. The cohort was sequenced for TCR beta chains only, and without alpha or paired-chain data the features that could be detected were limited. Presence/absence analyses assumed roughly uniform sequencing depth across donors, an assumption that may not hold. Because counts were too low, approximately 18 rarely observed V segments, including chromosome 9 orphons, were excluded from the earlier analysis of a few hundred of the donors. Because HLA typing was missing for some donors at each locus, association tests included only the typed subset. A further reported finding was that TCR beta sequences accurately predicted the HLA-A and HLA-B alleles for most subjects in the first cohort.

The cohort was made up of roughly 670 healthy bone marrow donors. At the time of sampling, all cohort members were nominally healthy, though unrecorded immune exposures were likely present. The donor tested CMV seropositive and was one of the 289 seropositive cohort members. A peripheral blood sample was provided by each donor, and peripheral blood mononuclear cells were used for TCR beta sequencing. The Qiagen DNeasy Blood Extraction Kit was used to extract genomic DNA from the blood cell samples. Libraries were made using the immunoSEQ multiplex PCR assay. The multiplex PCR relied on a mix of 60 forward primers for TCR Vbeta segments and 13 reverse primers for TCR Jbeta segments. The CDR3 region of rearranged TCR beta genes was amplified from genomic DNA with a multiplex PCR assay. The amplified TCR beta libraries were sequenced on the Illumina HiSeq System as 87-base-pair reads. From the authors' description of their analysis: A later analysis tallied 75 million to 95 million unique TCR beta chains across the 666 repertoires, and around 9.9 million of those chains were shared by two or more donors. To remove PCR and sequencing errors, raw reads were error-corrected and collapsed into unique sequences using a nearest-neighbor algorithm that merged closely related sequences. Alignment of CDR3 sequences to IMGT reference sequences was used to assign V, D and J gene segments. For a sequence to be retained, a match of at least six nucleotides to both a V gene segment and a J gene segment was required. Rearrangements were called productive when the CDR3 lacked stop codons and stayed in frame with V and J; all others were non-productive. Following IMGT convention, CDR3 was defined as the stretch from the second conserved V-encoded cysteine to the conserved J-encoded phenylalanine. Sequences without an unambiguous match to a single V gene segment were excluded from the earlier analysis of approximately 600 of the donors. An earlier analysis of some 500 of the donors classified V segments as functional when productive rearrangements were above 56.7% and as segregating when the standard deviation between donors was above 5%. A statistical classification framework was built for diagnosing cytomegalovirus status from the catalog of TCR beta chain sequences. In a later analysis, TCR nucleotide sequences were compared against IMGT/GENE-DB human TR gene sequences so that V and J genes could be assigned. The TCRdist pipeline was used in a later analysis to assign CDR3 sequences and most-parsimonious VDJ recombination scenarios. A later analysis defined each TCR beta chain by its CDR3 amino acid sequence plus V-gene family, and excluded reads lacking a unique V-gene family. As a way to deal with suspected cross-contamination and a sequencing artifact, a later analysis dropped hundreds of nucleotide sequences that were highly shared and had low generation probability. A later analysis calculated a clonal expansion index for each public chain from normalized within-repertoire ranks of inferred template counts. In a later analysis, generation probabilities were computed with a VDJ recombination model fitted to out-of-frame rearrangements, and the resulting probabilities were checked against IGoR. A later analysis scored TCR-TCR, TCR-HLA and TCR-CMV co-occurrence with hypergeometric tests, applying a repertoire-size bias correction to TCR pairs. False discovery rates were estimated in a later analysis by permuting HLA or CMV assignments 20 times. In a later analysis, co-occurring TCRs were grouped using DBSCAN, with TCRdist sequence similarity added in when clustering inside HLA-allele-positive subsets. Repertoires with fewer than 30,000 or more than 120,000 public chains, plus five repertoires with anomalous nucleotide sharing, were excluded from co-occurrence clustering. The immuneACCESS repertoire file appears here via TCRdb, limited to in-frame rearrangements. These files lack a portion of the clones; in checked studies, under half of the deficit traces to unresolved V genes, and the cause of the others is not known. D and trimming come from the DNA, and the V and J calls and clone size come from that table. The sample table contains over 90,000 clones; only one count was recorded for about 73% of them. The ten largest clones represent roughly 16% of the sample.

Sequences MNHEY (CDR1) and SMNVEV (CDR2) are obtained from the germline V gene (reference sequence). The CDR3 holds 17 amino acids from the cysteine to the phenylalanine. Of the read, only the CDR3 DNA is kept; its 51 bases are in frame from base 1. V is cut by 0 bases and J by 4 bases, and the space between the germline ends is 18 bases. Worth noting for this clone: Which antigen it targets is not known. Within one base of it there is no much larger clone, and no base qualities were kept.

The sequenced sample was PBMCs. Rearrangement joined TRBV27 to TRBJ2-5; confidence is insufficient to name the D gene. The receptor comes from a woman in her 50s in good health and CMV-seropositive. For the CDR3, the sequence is CASSLSPWAALRETQYF. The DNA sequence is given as TGTGCCAGCAGTTTATCCCCTTGGGCTGCCCTTCGAGAGACCCAGTACTTC.